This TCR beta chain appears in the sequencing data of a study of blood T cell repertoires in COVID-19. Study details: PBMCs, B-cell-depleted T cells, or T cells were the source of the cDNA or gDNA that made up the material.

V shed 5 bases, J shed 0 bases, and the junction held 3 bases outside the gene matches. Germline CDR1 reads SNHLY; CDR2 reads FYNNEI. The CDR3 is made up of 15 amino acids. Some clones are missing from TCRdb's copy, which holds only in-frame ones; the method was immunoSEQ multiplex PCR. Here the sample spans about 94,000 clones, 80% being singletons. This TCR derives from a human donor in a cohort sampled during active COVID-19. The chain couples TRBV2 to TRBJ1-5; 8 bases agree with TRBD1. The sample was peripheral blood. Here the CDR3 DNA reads TGTGCCAGCAGTCCAGGGGGCAGTAGCAATCAGCCCCAGCATTTT. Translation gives CASSPGGSSNQPQHF.